This T cell receptor beta chain originates from a study of T cell responses to AZD1222 COVID-19 vaccine. Study-wide results and caveats: The donor group comprised mostly white British people and more females; the analysis possibly underestimated clonal diversity. The study found vaccine-associated CD4 TCRs spanning spike, dominant at 160-218 and 743-854.

Using immunoSEQ multiplex PCR, the repertoire was profiled, and TCRdb retains in-frame clones only, with some absent. Of approximately 65,000 clones in the sample, 76% were seen once. This CDR3 region has 12 residues. In germline, CDR1 is SQVTM, CDR2 ANQGSEA. J was trimmed by 8 bases and V by 8 bases; bases with no gene match: 11. This clone was seen just once. Its target is unknown. This clonotype was obtained from an adult in good health. Sequencing was performed on peripheral blood, taken on day 0 of AZD1222 vaccination. The rearrangement links TRBV29-1 to TRBJ1-2; 7 bases agree with TRBD1. The CDR3 bases are TGCAGCCTCCTACAGGGGCCCGGCGGCTACACCTTC. Amino acid sequence: CSLLQGPGGYTF.